The sequence of this T cell receptor (beta chain) was determined in a study of shared clonotypes between healthy human individuals (dated by TCRdb to the early 2020s). Some background on the complete study: The cohort included three men and a couple of women between 18 and 49 years of age. Per donor, three plates each were used for CD4 naive and CD4 memory, two for CD8 naive, and one for CD8 memory. The study deeply sequenced blood TCR repertoires of about five healthy adults to estimate repertoire size and the extent of clonotype sharing between individuals. Libraries were prepared and TCR repertoires were sequenced by different laboratories using diverse techniques, in order to increase sequencing depth and limit assay-specific biases. Between about 0.9 and 8.9 billion PBMCs per donor were obtained by leukapheresis. The full study reports these points: Pairwise subsampling led to the expectation that sequencing depth would affect the degree of clonotype sharing among donors. Naive subsets generally had larger estimated clonotype richness than memory subsets. Because the study included only a small number of donors, the genetic and exposure-history diversity represented was limited. Even with the large sequencing depth, rarefaction of the sorted-subset datasets indicated that sequencing was incomplete. Sharing across several donors was observed for around 5% of naive CD4, less than 4% of naive CD8, 2% to 2.5% of memory CD4, and around 0.42% of memory CD8 clonotypes. Compared with non-shared clonotypes, the clonotypes found in all four sorted-subset donors had higher generation probabilities. Sampling was restricted to blood, and TCR repertoires in tissue are likely to differ from TCR repertoires in blood.

Including the terminal cysteine and phenylalanine, the CDR3 comprises 14 residues. The retained sequence is limited to the CDR3, 42 bases, with the frame set at the first base. For CDR1 and CDR2, the germline V gene lists SNHLY and FYNNEI. Relative to germline, V is 0 bases shorter and J is 5 bases shorter, with 10 bases between their ends. Healthy HIV-negative adults with no recently reported acute infections or vaccinations were included as donors. All donors were Caucasian adults living in Nashville, Tennessee, USA. CD4+ T cells were enriched through magnetic negative selection, after which naive cells were positively selected on CD45RA and the remaining negative fraction served as the memory subset. After blood collection by leukapheresis, PBMCs were isolated using Ficoll-Histopaque density gradient centrifugation and then cryopreserved in the vapor phase of liquid nitrogen. Analytical flow cytometry was used to check the purity and quantity of each magnetically sorted T cell population. Genomic DNA was isolated from every sorted fraction and measured by UV absorbance on a Nanodrop 2000c.

This clone was detected only once. Its antigen is still unknown. Per-base qualities were not stored, and no clone one base away is much larger. Using the deep immunoSEQ assay, multiplex PCR amplified TCR CDR3 regions from genomic DNA. For each cell subset, the extracted genomic DNA was distributed evenly across all wells of several immunoSEQ 96-well plates, and each plate served as one replicate. For sorted subsets, each replicate PCR was loaded with approximately 0.2 ug genomic DNA, equivalent to approximately 33,000 T cell genomes. Purified libraries were quantified with a Qubit 3.0 fluorometer, sized on a Bioanalyzer 2100, and re-quantified with the KAPA Library Quantification kit. A separate single-read 150-cycle Illumina NextSeq 550 flow cell was used to sequence each immunoSEQ 96-well plate. The original methods were these. Because only junctional sequences without quality scores were contained in the immunoSEQ output, filtering matching that applied to full-length reads could not be performed. To assign V/J genes and CDR3, sequences were annotated against IMGT germline references using PyIR, a Python wrapper for IgBLAST v1.9. Reads were filtered out if the reads had weak V/J assignments (E-value above 1e-6), no CDR3, stop codons, out-of-frame junctions, or ambiguous translated residues. V3J clonotypes were defined as sequences sharing the same inferred V gene, J gene, and CDR3 amino acid sequence. To compute the percentage overlap between repertoires, the number of shared unique clonotypes was divided by the size of the smaller repertoire. Three approaches were used to assess repertoire richness: RTK rarefaction, the Chao1 estimator, and Recon v2.1 estimates of unobserved clonotypes. Generation probabilities were computed with OLGA for all TCRbeta clonotypes obtained by the gDNA method from several donors. The source is immuneACCESS, and TCRdb retained only in-frame sequences with V and J called. Part of the clones is not carried over; for the studies checked, unresolved V genes explain less than half of this, and the remainder is unexplained. The V and J calls and clone size were taken over from that table, and D and trimming were inferred from the DNA. The sample data list 2 million to 2.5 million clones, and over 85% of these were observed just once. The top ten clones comprise approximately 0.4% of the sample.

This chain is built from TRBV2 and TRBJ2-5, with the identity of the D gene unclear. The sequence was collected from a man younger than 35 in good health. Some clones in this sample may be carry-over from other donors' samples. Sequencing was carried out using naive CD4+ T cells from PBMCs. The cell subset or site label of this sample denotes: CD45RA+ positively selected. The CDR3: CASSEALVLETQYF. The nucleotide sequence is given as TGTGCCAGCAGTGAAGCCCTGGTTTTGGAGACCCAGTACTTC. Beyond the CDR3, the reference TRBV2 and TRBJ2-5 genes provide the residues; the full variable domain reads: EPEVTQTPSHQVTQMGQEVILRCVPISNHLYFYWYRQILGQKVEFLVSFYNNEISEKSEIFDDQFSVERPDGSNFTLKIRSTKLEDSAMYFCASSEALVLETQYFGPGTRLLVL.